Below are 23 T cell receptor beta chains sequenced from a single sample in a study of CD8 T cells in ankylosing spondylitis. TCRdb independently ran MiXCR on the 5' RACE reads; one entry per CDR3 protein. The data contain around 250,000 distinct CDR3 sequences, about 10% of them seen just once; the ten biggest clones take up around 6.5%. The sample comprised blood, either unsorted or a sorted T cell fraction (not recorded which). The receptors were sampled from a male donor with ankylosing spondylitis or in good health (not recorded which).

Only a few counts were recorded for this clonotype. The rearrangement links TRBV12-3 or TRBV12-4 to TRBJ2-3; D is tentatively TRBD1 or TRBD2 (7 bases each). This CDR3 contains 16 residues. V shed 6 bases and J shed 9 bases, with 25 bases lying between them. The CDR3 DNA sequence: TGTGCCAGCAGAAGAAGTCCAGGACAGGAGGGGGGGACGCAGTATTTT. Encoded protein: CASRRSPGQEGGTQYF.

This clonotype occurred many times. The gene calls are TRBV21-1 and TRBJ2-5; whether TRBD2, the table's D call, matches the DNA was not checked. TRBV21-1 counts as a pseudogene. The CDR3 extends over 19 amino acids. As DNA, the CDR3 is TGTGCCAGCAGCAAACGCAGGGTGTCTAGCGGGGAAAAGCAAGAGACCCAGTACTTC. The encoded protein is CASSKRRVSSGEKQETQYF.

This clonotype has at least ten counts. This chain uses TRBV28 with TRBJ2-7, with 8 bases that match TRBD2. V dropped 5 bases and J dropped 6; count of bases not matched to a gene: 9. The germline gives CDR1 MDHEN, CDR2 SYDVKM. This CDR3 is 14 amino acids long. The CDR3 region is CASSIVLAGREQYF. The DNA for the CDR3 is TGTGCCAGCAGTATTGTGTTAGCGGGACGCGAGCAGTACTTC. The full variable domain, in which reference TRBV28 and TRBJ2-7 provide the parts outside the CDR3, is DVKVTQSSRYLVKRTGEKVFLECVQDMDHENMFWYRQDPGLGLRLIYFSYDVKMKEKGDIPEGYSVSREKKERFSLILESASTNQTSMYLCASSIVLAGREQYFGPGTRLTVT.

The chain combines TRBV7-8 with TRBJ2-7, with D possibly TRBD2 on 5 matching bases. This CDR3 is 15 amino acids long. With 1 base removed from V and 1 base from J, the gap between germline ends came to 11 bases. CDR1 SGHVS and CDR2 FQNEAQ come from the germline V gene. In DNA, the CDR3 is TGTGCCAGCAGCTTAGACACGGGGATATCCTACGAGCAGTACTTC. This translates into CASSLDTGISYEQYF.

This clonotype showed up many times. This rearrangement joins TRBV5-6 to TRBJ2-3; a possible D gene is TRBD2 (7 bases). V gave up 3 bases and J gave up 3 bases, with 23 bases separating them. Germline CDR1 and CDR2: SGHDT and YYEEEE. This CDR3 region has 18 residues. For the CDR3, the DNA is TGTGCCAGCAGCTCCCATGTATTTCGTAGGGGGGGGACAGATACGCAGTATTTT. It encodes CASSSHVFRRGGTDTQYF.

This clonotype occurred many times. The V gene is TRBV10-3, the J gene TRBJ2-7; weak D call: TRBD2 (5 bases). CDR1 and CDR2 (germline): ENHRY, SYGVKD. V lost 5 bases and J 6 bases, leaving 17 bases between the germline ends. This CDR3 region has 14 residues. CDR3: CAISLGVSLGEQYF. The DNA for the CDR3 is TGTGCCATCAGTCTGGGAGTTTCCCTTGGCGAGCAGTACTTC.

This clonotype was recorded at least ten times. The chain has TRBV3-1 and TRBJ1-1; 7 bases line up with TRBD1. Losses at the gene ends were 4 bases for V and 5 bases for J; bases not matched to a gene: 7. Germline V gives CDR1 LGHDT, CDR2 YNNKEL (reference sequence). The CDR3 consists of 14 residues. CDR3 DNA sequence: TGTGCCAGCAGCCGAGAGGGGGCGAAGACTGAAGCTTTCTTT. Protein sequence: CASSREGAKTEAFF.

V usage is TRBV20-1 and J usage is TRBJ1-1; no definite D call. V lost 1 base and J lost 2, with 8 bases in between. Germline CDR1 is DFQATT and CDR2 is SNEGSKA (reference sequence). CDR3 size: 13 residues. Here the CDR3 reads CSARGARNTEAFF. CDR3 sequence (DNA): TGCAGTGCTAGAGGGGCTAGAAACACTGAAGCTTTCTTT.

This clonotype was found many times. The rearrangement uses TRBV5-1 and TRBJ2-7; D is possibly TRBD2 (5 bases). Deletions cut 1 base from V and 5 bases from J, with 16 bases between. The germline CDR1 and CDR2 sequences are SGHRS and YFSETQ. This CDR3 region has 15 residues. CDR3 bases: TGCGCCAGCAGCTTGATTGGGCCCGTCGGGAACGAGCAGTACTTC. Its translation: CASSLIGPVGNEQYF. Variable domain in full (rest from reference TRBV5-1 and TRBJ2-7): KAGVTQTPRYLIKTRGQQVTLSCSPISGHRSVSWYQQTPGQGLQFLFEYFSETQRNKGNFPGRFSGRQFSNSRSEMNVSTLELGDSALYLCASSLIGPVGNEQYFGPGTRLTVT.

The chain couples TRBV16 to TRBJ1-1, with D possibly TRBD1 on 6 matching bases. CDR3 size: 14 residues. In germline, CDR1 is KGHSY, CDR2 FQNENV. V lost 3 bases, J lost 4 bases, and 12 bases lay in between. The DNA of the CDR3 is TGTGCCAGCAGCCAGACGAGGGGGTTCACTGAAGCTTTCTTT. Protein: CASSQTRGFTEAFF.

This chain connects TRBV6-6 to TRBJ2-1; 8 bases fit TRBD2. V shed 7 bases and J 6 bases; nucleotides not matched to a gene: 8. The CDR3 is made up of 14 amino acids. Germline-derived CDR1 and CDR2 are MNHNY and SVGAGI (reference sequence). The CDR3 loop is CASTSPAGVNEQFF. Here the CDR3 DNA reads TGTGCCAGCACCTCTCCAGCGGGGGTCAATGAGCAGTTCTTC.

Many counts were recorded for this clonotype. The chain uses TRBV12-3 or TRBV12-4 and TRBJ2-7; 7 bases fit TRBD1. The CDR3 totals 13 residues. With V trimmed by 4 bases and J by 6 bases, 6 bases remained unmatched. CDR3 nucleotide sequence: TGTGCCAGCAGTTCACAGGGGCCTGGCGAGCAGTACTTC. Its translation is CASSSQGPGEQYF.

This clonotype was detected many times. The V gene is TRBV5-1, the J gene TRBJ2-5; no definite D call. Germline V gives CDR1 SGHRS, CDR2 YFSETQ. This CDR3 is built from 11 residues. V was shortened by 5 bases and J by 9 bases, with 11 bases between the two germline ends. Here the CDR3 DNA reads TGCGCCAGCAGTAGATCTAGGGCCCAGTACTTC. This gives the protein CASSRSRAQYF. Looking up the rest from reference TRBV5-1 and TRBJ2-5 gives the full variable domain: KAGVTQTPRYLIKTRGQQVTLSCSPISGHRSVSWYQQTPGQGLQFLFEYFSETQRNKGNFPGRFSGRQFSNSRSEMNVSTLELGDSALYLCASSRSRAQYFGPGTRLLVL.

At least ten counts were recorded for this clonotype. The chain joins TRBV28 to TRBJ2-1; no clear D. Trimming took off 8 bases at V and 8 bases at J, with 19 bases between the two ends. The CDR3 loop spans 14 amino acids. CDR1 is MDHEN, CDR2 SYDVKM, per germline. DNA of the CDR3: TGTGCCAGCTGTCTAACGTCGGGTCACGATGAGCAGTTCTTC. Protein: CASCLTSGHDEQFF.

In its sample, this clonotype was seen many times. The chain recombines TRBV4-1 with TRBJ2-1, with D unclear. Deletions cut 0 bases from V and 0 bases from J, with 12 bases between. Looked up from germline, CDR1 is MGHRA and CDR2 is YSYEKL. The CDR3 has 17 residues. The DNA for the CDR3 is TGCGCCAGCAGCCAAGATAGATTTCCAAGCTCCTACAATGAGCAGTTCTTC. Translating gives CASSQDRFPSSYNEQFF.

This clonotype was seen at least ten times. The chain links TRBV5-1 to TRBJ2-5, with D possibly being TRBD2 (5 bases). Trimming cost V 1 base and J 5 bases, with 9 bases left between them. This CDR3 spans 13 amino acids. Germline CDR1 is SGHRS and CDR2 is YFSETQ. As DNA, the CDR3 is TGCGCCAGCAGCTTGTCGGGGTGGGAGACCCAGTACTTC. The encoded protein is CASSLSGWETQYF.

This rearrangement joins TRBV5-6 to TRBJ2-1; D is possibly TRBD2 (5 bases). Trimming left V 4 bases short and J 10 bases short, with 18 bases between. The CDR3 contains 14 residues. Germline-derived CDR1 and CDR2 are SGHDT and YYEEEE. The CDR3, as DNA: TGTGCCAGCAGCACATCCGGGATCTTAAGAGAGCAGTTCTTC. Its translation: CASSTSGILREQFF.

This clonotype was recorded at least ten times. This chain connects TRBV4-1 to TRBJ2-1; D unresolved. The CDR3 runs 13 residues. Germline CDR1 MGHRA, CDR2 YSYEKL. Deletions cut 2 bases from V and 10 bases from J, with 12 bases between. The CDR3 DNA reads TGCGCCAGCAGCCAAACCCACCTGAGAGAGCAGTTCTTC. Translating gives CASSQTHLREQFF.

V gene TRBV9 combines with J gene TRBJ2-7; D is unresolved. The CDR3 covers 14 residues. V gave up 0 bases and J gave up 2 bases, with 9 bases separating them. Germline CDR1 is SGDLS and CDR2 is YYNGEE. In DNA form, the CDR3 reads TGTGCCAGCAGCGTAGCAGACGGCACCTACGAGCAGTACTTC. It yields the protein CASSVADGTYEQYF.

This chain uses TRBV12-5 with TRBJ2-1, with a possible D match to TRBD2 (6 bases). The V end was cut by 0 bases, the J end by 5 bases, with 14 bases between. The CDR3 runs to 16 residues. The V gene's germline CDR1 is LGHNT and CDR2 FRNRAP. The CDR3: CASGLVLSREDNEQFF. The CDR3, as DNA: TGTGCTAGTGGTTTGGTACTATCGAGGGAGGACAATGAGCAGTTCTTC.

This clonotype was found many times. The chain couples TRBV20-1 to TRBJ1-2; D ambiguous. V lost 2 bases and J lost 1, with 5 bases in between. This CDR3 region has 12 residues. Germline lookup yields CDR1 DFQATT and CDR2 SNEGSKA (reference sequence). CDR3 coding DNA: TGCAGTGCTAGACAGCTTAACTATGGCTACACCTTC. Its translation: CSARQLNYGYTF.

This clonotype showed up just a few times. The CDR3 loop is CASRLAGSTDTQYF. DNA for the CDR3: TGTGCCAGCAGACTAGCGGGGAGCACAGATACGCAGTATTTT. The rearrangement joins TRBV2 to TRBJ2-3; 10 nucleotides match TRBD2. Looked up from germline, CDR1 is SNHLY and CDR2 is FYNNEI. This CDR3 is 14 amino acids long. The V gene end was trimmed by 6 bases and the J gene end by 0 bases; junction bases not matched to a gene: 0.

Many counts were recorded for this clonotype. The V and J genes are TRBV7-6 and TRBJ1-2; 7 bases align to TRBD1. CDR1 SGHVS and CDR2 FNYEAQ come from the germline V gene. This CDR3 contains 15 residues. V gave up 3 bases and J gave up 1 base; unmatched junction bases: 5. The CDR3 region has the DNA TGTGCCAGCAGCTTCGGACAGGCAAATAACTATGGCTACACCTTC. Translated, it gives CASSFGQANNYGYTF.